One sample yielded the 28 T cell receptor beta chains listed below, sequenced in a study of blood T cell repertoires in COVID-19 (TCRdb year 2020). Preparation of the library involved the immunoSEQ multiplex PCR assay. As stored in TCRdb, this immuneACCESS dataset retains in-frame rearrangements with V and J assigned. A fraction of the clones does not appear; measured against another copy, unresolved V genes explain less than half of the discrepancy, and the remainder lacks a known reason. The sample data list around 150,000 clones, and more than 65% of these were observed just once. The top ten constitute approximately 15% of the sample. Material for sequencing was peripheral blood. All receptors derive from a woman of 80 years or more with acute or convalescent COVID-19.

This chain uses TRBV6-6 with TRBJ2-7, with 9 bases identical to TRBD1. The length of the CDR3 is 14 residues. Germline V gene sequence: CDR1 MNHNY, CDR2 SVGAGI (reference sequence). With 6 bases clipped from V and 3 bases from J, the junction kept 6 bases outside the gene matches. The CDR3 reads CASSRDREDYEQYF. The CDR3 coding sequence is TGTGCCAGCAGCCGGGACAGGGAGGACTACGAGCAGTACTTC.

This chain joins TRBV6-2 or TRBV6-3 and TRBJ2-6, with a tentative D call TRBD2 (5 bases). Germline values: CDR1 MNHEY, CDR2 SVGEGT. This CDR3 region has 16 residues. The germline V and J ends were trimmed by 4 bases and 1 base, with 11 bases remaining between them. The CDR3 DNA sequence: TGTGCCAGCAGTTTCCACCGGGGATCTGGGGCCAACGTCCTGACTTTC. Protein sequence: CASSFHRGSGANVLTF.

J is TRBJ2-3 and V is TRBV6-2 or TRBV6-3, with TRBD1 matching 10 bases. Germline lookup yields CDR1 MNHEY and CDR2 SVGEGT. The CDR3 has 16 amino acids. The V gene end was trimmed by 7 bases and the J gene end by 0 bases; junction bases not matched to a gene: 7. CDR3 amino acids: CASTPRDRGSTDTQYF. In DNA form, the CDR3 reads TGTGCCAGCACCCCCCGGGACAGGGGTAGCACAGATACGCAGTATTTT.

This sequence joins TRBV4-1 and TRBJ2-7, with TRBD2 identical over 14 bases. Looked up from germline, CDR1 is MGHRA and CDR2 is YSYEKL. This CDR3 has 15 amino acids. J gave up 4 bases and V 4 bases, and 3 bases lay outside the gene matches. Here the CDR3 reads CASSRGLAGAYEQYF. Here the CDR3 DNA reads TGCGCCAGCAGCCGGGGACTAGCGGGAGCGTACGAGCAGTACTTC.

The chain uses TRBV12-2 and TRBJ2-3; the D call in the table, TRBD2, was not verified against the DNA. TRBV12-2 is termed a pseudogene. The CDR3 totals 14 residues. This CDR3 reads CASRQSGRADTQYF. The CDR3 DNA is TGTGCAAGTCGCCAAAGCGGGAGGGCAGATACGCAGTATTTT.

Remarks on this clone: This sample includes further DNA sequences coding for the same CDR3. The rearrangement joins TRBV5-1 to TRBJ1-1; D not resolved. Germline CDR1 and CDR2: SGHRS and YFSETQ. V lost 0 bases to trimming and J lost 0 bases, with 6 bases between them. This CDR3 is 14 amino acids long. CDR3 residues: CASSLDSLNTEAFF. The CDR3 DNA sequence: TGCGCCAGCAGCTTGGACAGTTTGAACACTGAAGCTTTCTTT.

This chain links TRBV5-1 with TRBJ1-2; D ambiguous. This CDR3 is built from 13 residues. Between the trimmed V and J ends, which lost 1 base and 3 bases, there was a span of 7 bases. CDR1 and CDR2 from the germline V gene are SGHRS and YFSETQ. CDR3 in amino acids: CASSLLSDYGYTF. In nucleotides, the CDR3 is TGCGCCAGCAGCTTGCTATCGGACTATGGCTACACCTTC.

The genes are TRBV30 and TRBJ2-4; the D call may be TRBD1 or TRBD2 (5 bases each). V lost 5 bases to trimming and J lost 1 base, with 9 bases between them. The CDR3 extends over 13 amino acids. Germline V CDR1 and CDR2: GTSNPN, SVGIG (reference sequence). DNA for the CDR3: TGTGCCTGGGAGGGGCCCGCCAAAAACATTCAGTACTTC. Protein: CAWEGPAKNIQYF.

The chain recombines TRBV7-9 with TRBJ2-3; D remains unclear. Germline lookup yields CDR1 SEHNR and CDR2 FQNEAQ (reference sequence). The V end was cut by 3 bases, the J end by 1 base, with 5 bases between. The CDR3 runs 13 residues. CDR3 coding DNA: TGTGCCAGCAGCTTCCTCGGCACAGATACGCAGTATTTT. Translation: CASSFLGTDTQYF.

This clone has more than one count but fewer than ten. The chain couples TRBV6-5 to TRBJ1-6; D possibly corresponds to TRBD1 (6 bases). V lost 2 bases and J 7 bases, leaving 9 bases between the germline ends. The CDR3 totals 14 residues. The germline V gene encodes CDR1 MNHEY and CDR2 SVGAGI. CDR3 sequence (DNA): TGTGCCAGCAGTTACGGACAGATCAATTCACCCCTCCACTTT. It translates to CASSYGQINSPLHF.

J is TRBJ1-4 and V is TRBV5-1; a weak D match, TRBD1 (5 bases). Per the germline V gene, CDR1 is SGHRS and CDR2 is YFSETQ. Trimming shortened V by 0 bases and J by 8 bases, and 14 bases separated the two germline ends. This CDR3 is built from 15 residues. The CDR3 DNA reads as TGCGCCAGCAGCTTGGCCGCGCAGGGAGGAGAAAAACTGTTTTTT. As protein: CASSLAAQGGEKLFF.

This clone was recorded only once. The gene calls are TRBV15 and TRBJ2-7; 7 bases fit TRBD2. V shed 5 bases, J shed 7 bases, and the junction held 11 bases outside the gene matches. Per germline, CDR1 LNHNV and CDR2 YYDKDF (reference sequence). CDR3 length: 14 residues. CDR3 protein: CATSLGGEALEQYF. Here the CDR3 DNA reads TGTGCCACCAGCCTTGGGGGGGAGGCCTTGGAGCAGTACTTC.

The rearrangement joins TRBV5-5 to TRBJ1-4; TRBD1 matches 10 bases. This CDR3 has 17 residues. V shed 2 bases, J shed 4 bases, and the junction held 8 bases outside the gene matches. Per germline, CDR1 SGHKS and CDR2 YYEKEE (reference sequence). In DNA, the CDR3 is TGTGCCAGCAGCTTATCCTGGACAGGGGGGGATAATGAAAAACTGTTTTTT. Translating gives CASSLSWTGGDNEKLFF.

The chain links TRBV3-1 (or the pseudogene TRBV3-2) to TRBJ1-2, with a weak D call TRBD1 (5 bases). Trimming cost V 4 bases and J 6 bases, with 12 bases left between them. Germline lookup yields CDR1 LGHDT and CDR2 YNNKEL (reference sequence). The CDR3 runs to 13 residues. The CDR3 protein is CASSRGGTDGYTF. The CDR3 DNA is TGTGCCAGCAGCCGGGGGGGAACGGATGGCTACACCTTC.

The rearrangement uses TRBV7-6 and TRBJ2-7; 10 nucleotides match TRBD2. The CDR3 is 15 amino acids. Germline CDR1 reads SGHVS; CDR2 reads FNYEAQ. V was pared by 4 bases and J by 6 bases, with 9 bases of the junction left unmatched. In DNA form, the CDR3 reads TGTGCCAGCAGCTCGGGGGTAGCGGGAGGTAGCGAGCAGTACTTC. It is translated as CASSSGVAGGSEQYF.

The V gene is TRBV11-2, the J gene TRBJ2-7; D is possibly TRBD1 (5 bases). V was clipped by 4 bases and J by 6 bases, with 19 bases between them. The CDR3 extends over 15 amino acids. The germline V gene has CDR1 SGHAT and CDR2 FQNNGV. The chain's CDR3 is CASSWQRGDLGEQYF. The CDR3 DNA reads TGTGCCAGCAGCTGGCAAAGGGGTGACCTTGGCGAGCAGTACTTC.

This chain joins TRBV18 and TRBJ1-4; the D gene is possibly TRBD1 (5 bases). This CDR3 spans 14 amino acids. Trimming took off 3 bases at V and 8 bases at J, with 13 bases between the two ends. The germline V gene has CDR1 KGHSH and CDR2 LQKENI. CDR3 region: CASSPEGLREKLFF. The CDR3 bases are TGTGCCAGCTCACCTGAGGGACTCAGAGAAAAACTGTTTTTT. The full variable domain, rest sourced from reference TRBV18 and TRBJ1-4, is NAGVMQNPRHLVRRRGQEARLRCSPMKGHSHVYWYRQLPEEGLKFMVYLQKENIIDESGMPKERFSAEFPKEGPSILRIQQVVRGDSAAYFCASSPEGLREKLFFGSGTQLSVL.

This clone was seen more than once but under ten times. V gene TRBV4-1 combines with J gene TRBJ2-2; TRBD2 matches 12 bases. The V segment lost 3 bases and the J segment 4 bases; nucleotides outside the gene matches: 6. CDR1 and CDR2 (germline): MGHRA, YSYEKL. There are 17 residues in the CDR3. The CDR3 region is CASSQLAGGPGTGELFF. The DNA of the CDR3 is TGCGCCAGCAGCCAGCTAGCGGGAGGGCCGGGCACCGGGGAGCTGTTTTTT.

This clone turned up a few times. V and J are TRBV29-1 and TRBJ1-5; D perhaps matches TRBD1 (5 bases). The germline V gene encodes CDR1 SQVTM and CDR2 ANQGSEA. There are 12 residues in the CDR3. Deletions cut 4 bases from V and 4 bases from J, with 8 bases between. The CDR3 loop is CSVGGENQPQHF. DNA of the CDR3: TGCAGCGTTGGGGGGGAAAATCAGCCCCAGCATTTT.

The CDR3 reads CASTPGSYNEQFF. The DNA of the CDR3 is TGTGCCAGCACCCCAGGCTCCTACAATGAGCAGTTCTTC. This sequence joins TRBV12-3 or TRBV12-4 and TRBJ2-1, with D unresolved. V shed 7 bases and J shed 0 bases, with 7 bases lying between them. The CDR3 spans 13 residues.

This clone was counted only a few times. The rearrangement links TRBV19 to TRBJ1-2, with a tentative D call TRBD1 (6 bases). Trimming shortened V by 10 bases and J by 2 bases, and 23 bases separated the two germline ends. The CDR3 is 16 amino acids. CDR1 and CDR2 (germline): LNHDA, SQIVND (reference sequence). This CDR3 is CATTPGQTKLNYGYTF. The DNA for the CDR3 is TGTGCCACCACCCCCGGACAGACGAAATTAAACTATGGCTACACCTTC.

In nucleotides, the CDR3 is TGCGCCAGCAGTGACGCTAGCGGGAGACCGGAGACCCAGTACTTC. Encoded protein: CASSDASGRPETQYF. The chain employs TRBV10-1 and TRBJ2-5; TRBD2 matches 10 bases. Germline V gene sequence: CDR1 WNHNN, CDR2 SYGVQD (reference sequence). V lost 3 bases to trimming and J lost 5 bases; unmatched junction nucleotides: 6. The CDR3 is made up of 15 amino acids.

V usage is TRBV5-1 and J usage is TRBJ1-1; 8 bases are shared with TRBD1. Germline lookup yields CDR1 SGHRS and CDR2 YFSETQ. V dropped 5 bases and J dropped 4; count of bases not matched to a gene: 7. This CDR3 is 14 amino acids long. Here the CDR3 reads CASRRRTGGTEAFF. The CDR3 nucleotides are TGCGCCAGCAGACGTAGAACAGGGGGCACTGAAGCTTTCTTT.

This chain links TRBV7-9 with TRBJ1-4; 9 positions match TRBD1. The CDR3 spans 15 residues. The germline gives CDR1 SEHNR, CDR2 FQNEAQ (reference sequence). V dropped 5 bases and J dropped 7; count of bases not matched to a gene: 8. CDR3 bases: TGTGCCAGCAGCCCCTCGGACAGGGGTGGTGAAAAACTGTTTTTT. Translating gives CASSPSDRGGEKLFF.

The chain employs TRBV6-5 and TRBJ2-3; 13 bases are shared with TRBD2. The CDR3 length is 15 residues. CDR1 is MNHEY and CDR2 is SVGAGI in the germline V gene. V lost 5 bases, J lost 3 bases, and 2 bases stayed unmatched. In DNA form, the CDR3 reads TGTGCCAGCAGTCCGGGACTAGCGGGAACAGATACGCAGTATTTT. Encoded protein: CASSPGLAGTDTQYF.

The J gene is TRBJ1-2, the V gene TRBV7-9, with D possibly being TRBD1 (6 bases). Per the germline V gene, CDR1 is SEHNR and CDR2 is FQNEAQ (reference sequence). The V end lost 2 bases, the J end lost 5 bases, and 9 bases lay between the germline ends. The CDR3 runs to 13 residues. The CDR3 DNA reads as TGTGCCAGCAGCTTACAGGGGATTTATGGCTACACCTTC. Translating gives CASSLQGIYGYTF.

The chain is built from TRBV6-1 and TRBJ1-5; D call uncertain. The CDR3 consists of 14 residues. V was cut by 2 bases and J by 1 base, with 6 bases left in between. Germline values: CDR1 MNHNS, CDR2 SASEGT. The CDR3 DNA is TGTGCCAGCAGTGAAACGGGAAGCAATCAGCCCCAGCATTTT. Amino acid sequence: CASSETGSNQPQHF.

This rearrangement joins TRBV5-4 to TRBJ2-3, with 11 bases lining up with TRBD2. CDR1 is SGHNT and CDR2 is YYREEE in the germline V gene (reference sequence). Unmatched junction bases numbered 4, after V lost 3 bases and J lost 4 bases. The CDR3 length is 15 residues. CDR3 loop: CASSSLLAGADTQYF. The CDR3 bases are TGTGCCAGCAGCTCGCTACTAGCGGGAGCAGATACGCAGTATTTT.